These 10 T cell receptor beta chains were all obtained from the same sample, sequenced in a study of immune evolution from preneoplasia to lung adenocarcinoma. Measured with immunoSEQ multiplex PCR; TCRdb has only the in-frame clones, and not every one. Of roughly 4,600 clones listed, around four fifths were seen once; the top ten hold less than 25%. The sequenced material came from FFPE adjacent normal lung tissue. The receptors here all came from a donor at least 70 years old with lung adenocarcinoma.

The chain links TRBV7-6 to TRBJ2-1; TRBD1 might be the D (6 bases). With 1 base removed from V and 4 bases from J, the gap between germline ends came to 17 bases. The germline gives CDR1 SGHVS, CDR2 FNYEAQ. The CDR3 is made up of 17 amino acids. CDR3 DNA sequence: TGTGCCAGCAGCTTAGGATTGGGCAGGGGTGGATACAATGAGCAGTTCTTC. It is translated as CASSLGLGRGGYNEQFF.

The V gene is TRBV2, the J gene TRBJ2-1, with 12 bases fitting TRBD2. The germline gives CDR1 SNHLY, CDR2 FYNNEI. The V segment lost 1 base and the J segment 9 bases; nucleotides outside the gene matches: 4. CDR3 length equals 15 residues. The CDR3 region has the DNA TGTGCCAGCAGTGAAGGTCTAGCGGGAGGGGTTGAGCAGTTCTTC. This sequence encodes CASSEGLAGGVEQFF.

The CDR3 loop is CASSFRGDGANVLTF. The CDR3 DNA is TGTGCCAGCAGCTTTAGAGGGGATGGGGCCAACGTCCTGACTTTC. The V and J genes are TRBV7-9 and TRBJ2-6; D is possibly TRBD1 or TRBD2 (5 bases each). The V end lost 3 bases, the J end lost 3 bases, and 9 bases lay between the germline ends. CDR3 length: 15 residues. Germline values: CDR1 SEHNR, CDR2 FQNEAQ (reference sequence).

This clone is a singleton in its sample. The V call is TRBV29-1, the J call TRBJ2-7; 10 positions match TRBD2. The CDR3 consists of 15 residues. Germline V gene sequence: CDR1 SQVTM, CDR2 ANQGSEA. The CDR3 DNA follows: TGCAACGTCAGAATGGGACTAGCGAGTGGATCTCGGCAGTACTTC. It encodes CNVRMGLASGSRQYF.

The J gene is TRBJ2-4, the V gene TRBV6-5; unclear D gene. Per germline, CDR1 MNHEY and CDR2 SVGAGI. The V gene lost 2 bases and the J gene lost 1 base, with 6 bases spanning the gap. This CDR3 spans 14 amino acids. The CDR3 coding sequence is TGTGCCAGCAGTTACAACGGGGCCAAAAACATTCAGTACTTC. This sequence encodes CASSYNGAKNIQYF.

This rearrangement joins TRBV30 to TRBJ1-5, with 11 bases aligning to TRBD1. The CDR3 has 14 residues. Germline CDR1 and CDR2: GTSNPN and SVGIG (reference sequence). The V gene end was trimmed by 1 base and the J gene end by 6 bases; junction bases not matched to a gene: 2. CDR3 nucleotide sequence: TGTGCCTGGAGTGCAGGACAGGGGGCTCAGCCCCAGCATTTT. Residues: CAWSAGQGAQPQHF.

The chain has TRBV7-9 and TRBJ2-1; D remains ambiguous. Germline V gene sequence: CDR1 SEHNR, CDR2 FQNEAQ (reference sequence). Between the trimmed V and J ends, which lost 5 bases and 8 bases, there was a span of 16 bases. This CDR3 region has 14 residues. The CDR3 DNA follows: TGTGCCAGCAGCCGAGCAGTGAATACGGATGAGCAGTTCTTC. Protein product: CASSRAVNTDEQFF. Full variable domain (missing parts from reference TRBV7-9 and TRBJ2-1): DTGVSQNPRHKITKRGQNVTFRCDPISEHNRLYWYRQTLGQGPEFLTYFQNEAQLEKSRLLSDRFSAERPKGSFSTLEIQRTEQGDSAMYLCASSRAVNTDEQFFGPGTRLTVL.

This clone was seen once. The rearrangement links TRBV5-1 to TRBJ1-4; the D is unclear. V lost 0 bases and J lost 2, with 11 bases in between. The CDR3 loop spans 16 amino acids. Germline V gene lookup returns CDR1 SGHRS and CDR2 YFSETQ. The CDR3 region is CASSLGPLGTNEKLFF. CDR3 DNA sequence: TGCGCCAGCAGCTTGGGACCCCTGGGGACTAATGAAAAACTGTTTTTT.

The chain couples TRBV10-3 to TRBJ2-1; D unclear. Germline V gene sequence: CDR1 ENHRY, CDR2 SYGVKD. Trimming pared 3 bases from V and 10 bases from J, leaving 7 bases between. CDR3 length: 11 residues. CDR3 bases: TGTGCCATCAGTGAAGTGGGGGAGCAGTTCTTC. Translation gives CAISEVGEQFF.

This clone is medium-sized by share. The gene calls are TRBV11-2 and TRBJ1-4; D uncertain. The V end was cut by 5 bases, the J end by 3 bases, with 16 bases between. Per the germline V gene, CDR1 is SGHAT and CDR2 is FQNNGV. This CDR3 is 16 amino acids long. The CDR3 DNA sequence: TGTGCCAGCAGCCCCAACTTGGCCTATGCTAATGAAAAACTGTTTTTT. Encoded protein: CASSPNLAYANEKLFF.